The 32 T cell receptor beta chains presented below share a single source sample, sequenced in a study of T cells expressing NK-cell markers (dated by TCRdb to the early 2020s). The method was 5' RACE. TCRdb records Illumina HiSeq 2000 as the sequencer. Following reprocessing of the reads by TCRdb, the data hold one row per CDR3 protein sequence and no DNA is available. The table for this sample records about 460,000 distinct CDR3 sequences. The ten most abundant clones make up approximately 1.5% of the sample. Sequenced: blood T cells: a sorted CD56 or NKG2C T cell subset, CD4+ or CD8+ T cells, or bulk PBMC T cells (not recorded which). The receptors derive from a woman aged 45-60 years in good health. Donor details come from another sample of the same person, matched by shared clones.

The rearrangement links TRBV6-1 to TRBJ1-3; TCRdb selects TRBD1, and the lack of DNA leaves this call unchecked. The length of the CDR3 is 17 residues. Germline V gene data show CDR1 as MNHNS and CDR2 as SASEGT. The CDR3 loop reads CASSALGAGFSGNTIYF.

The genes are TRBV3-1 and TRBJ2-2; TCRdb's D call, TRBD1, is unchecked because there is no DNA. Germline V gives CDR1 LGHDT, CDR2 YNNKEL (reference sequence). This CDR3 has 19 residues. This CDR3 is CASTPGQGARRGNTGELFF.

V gene TRBV4-2 combines with J gene TRBJ2-3; TCRdb returns TRBD2, unconfirmable since there is no DNA. CDR1 is LGHNA and CDR2 is YNFKEQ in the germline V gene. This CDR3 comprises 16 residues. CDR3 in amino acids: CASSHPTSGSTDTQYF.

V gene TRBV3-1 combines with J gene TRBJ1-1; TCRdb indicates TRBD1, and absent DNA this call remains unverified. Germline V CDR1 and CDR2: LGHDT, YNNKEL (reference sequence). This CDR3 contains 15 residues. The CDR3 is CASSQTGAVSTEAFF.

The gene calls are TRBV3-1 and TRBJ1-1; the TRBD1 assignment by TCRdb is unverifiable without DNA. Germline CDR1 reads LGHDT; CDR2 reads YNNKEL (reference sequence). The CDR3 is made up of 15 amino acids. The CDR3 is CASSLGQGRYTEAFF.

V and J are TRBV9 and TRBJ1-1; the TCRdb call, TRBD1, lacks DNA for checking. This CDR3 is 13 amino acids long. Germline loops: CDR1 SGDLS, CDR2 YYNGEE. CDR3 region: CASSVAQGMGAFF.

This chain links TRBV10-3 with TRBJ2-1; as DNA is missing, the TRBD1 call by TCRdb cannot be tested. CDR3 size: 14 residues. CDR1 ENHRY and CDR2 SYGVKD come from the germline V gene. The CDR3 sequence: CAISESQGPYEQFF.

This sequence joins TRBV7-8 and TRBJ1-4; checking the TCRdb D call of TRBD1 is not possible without DNA. Germline V gene sequence: CDR1 SGHVS, CDR2 FQNEAQ. The CDR3 has 16 amino acids. The CDR3 here is CASSLNMGLGNEKLFF.

The chain employs TRBV9 and TRBJ2-7; checking the TCRdb D call of TRBD2 is not possible without DNA. This CDR3 has 18 residues. Germline CDR1 SGDLS, CDR2 YYNGEE. CDR3: CASSPRTGGLAGWNEQYF.

The chain links TRBV14 to TRBJ1-2. Germline CDR1 and CDR2: SGHDN and FVKESK. This CDR3 has 14 amino acids. The chain's CDR3 is CASSLIGTPYGYTF.

The CDR3 spells CASRPTGGYNEQFF. J is TRBJ2-1 and V is TRBV27; the D call from TCRdb, TRBD1, cannot be confirmed without DNA. There are 14 residues in the CDR3. Germline assignment: CDR1 MNHEY and CDR2 SMNVEV (reference sequence).

This chain links TRBV9 with TRBJ2-1; the D gene TCRdb calls, TRBD2, cannot be checked with no DNA. From germline, CDR1 is SGDLS and CDR2 YYNGEE. The length of the CDR3 is 19 residues. The CDR3 region is CASSAFPGTSGRVGNEQFF.

This chain uses TRBV6-6 with TRBJ2-3; the TCRdb D gene call, TRBD2, has no DNA to confirm it. CDR1 is MNHNY, CDR2 SVGAGI, per germline (reference sequence). The CDR3 runs to 14 residues. CDR3 sequence reads: CASSRLVSADTQYF.

The chain's CDR3 is CASKLSGDIDYEQYF. The chain employs TRBV12-3 or TRBV12-4 and TRBJ2-7; TCRdb's D call of TRBD1 is untestable without DNA. The CDR3 spans 15 residues.

J is TRBJ1-1 and V is TRBV6-1; the D call from TCRdb, TRBD1, cannot be confirmed without DNA. The CDR3 length is 11 residues. Germline lookup yields CDR1 MNHNS and CDR2 SASEGT. The chain's CDR3 is CASSVGAEAFF.

The genes are TRBV12-5 and TRBJ1-6; TCRdb indicates TRBD1, and absent DNA this call remains unverified. Per germline, CDR1 LGHNT and CDR2 FRNRAP. CDR3 length: 14 residues. The CDR3 loop reads CASGLHLTGSPLHF.

V gene TRBV11-2 combines with J gene TRBJ2-2; TCRdb outputs TRBD2, but without DNA this stays unchecked. CDR3 length equals 16 residues. From germline, CDR1 is SGHAT and CDR2 FQNNGV. CDR3 region: CASSTAGTTNTGELFF. The entire variable domain, with the rest obtained from reference TRBV11-2 and TRBJ2-2, is as follows: EAGVAQSPRYKIIEKRQSVAFWCNPISGHATLYWYQQILGQGPKLLIQFQNNGVVDDSQLPKDRFSAERLKGVDSTLKIQPAKLEDSAVYLCASSTAGTTNTGELFFGEGSRLTVL.

This rearrangement joins TRBV5-1 to TRBJ2-2; TCRdb indicates TRBD1, and absent DNA this call remains unverified. Germline CDR1 reads SGHRS; CDR2 reads YFSETQ. The CDR3 has 15 residues. The CDR3 protein is CASSSGQGETGELFF.

The chain is built from TRBV2 and TRBJ1-2. Germline V lookup: CDR1 SNHLY, CDR2 FYNNEI. This CDR3 region has 13 residues. The CDR3 is CASTGSLNYGYTF.

The chain uses TRBV5-1 and TRBJ2-1; TCRdb proposes TRBD1, but this gene call is untestable without DNA. The germline gives CDR1 SGHRS, CDR2 YFSETQ. The CDR3 covers 16 residues. CDR3: CASSLVGQSSYNEQFF.

The chain employs TRBV5-1 and TRBJ2-2; absent DNA, TCRdb's TRBD1 call cannot be checked. CDR3 length: 14 amino acids. In germline, CDR1 is SGHRS, CDR2 YFSETQ. This chain's CDR3 is CASWTGQASGELFF.

The V call is TRBV3-1, the J call TRBJ2-1; TCRdb picks TRBD2, but there is no DNA to check that call. Germline CDR1 is LGHDT and CDR2 is YNNKEL (reference sequence). CDR3 length equals 14 residues. CDR3 loop: CASSQDLGTNEQFF.

This rearrangement joins TRBV11-2 to TRBJ1-2; the TCRdb call, TRBD1, lacks DNA for checking. Germline V gives CDR1 SGHAT, CDR2 FQNNGV. The length of the CDR3 is 12 residues. CDR3 in amino acids: CASSLGQLRYTF.

The chain employs TRBV5-1 and TRBJ2-2; TCRdb calls TRBD2, which cannot be checked without DNA. This CDR3 is 16 amino acids long. CDR1 and CDR2 from the germline V gene are SGHRS and YFSETQ. The CDR3 is CASSYQTSGRSGELFF.

CDR3 sequence reads: CSVAERAGRTYNEQFF. The chain combines TRBV29-1 with TRBJ2-1; TCRdb's D gene call, TRBD2, goes unchecked for lack of DNA. This CDR3 comprises 16 residues. Germline V gives CDR1 SQVTM, CDR2 ANQGSEA.

This sequence joins TRBV6-2 or TRBV6-3 and TRBJ2-6; TCRdb designates TRBD1, a call that cannot be tested without DNA. Looked up from germline, CDR1 is MNHEY and CDR2 is SVGEGT. This CDR3 spans 16 amino acids. The chain's CDR3 is CASSYSRGAGANVLTF.

The chain combines TRBV7-9 with TRBJ2-5; lacking DNA, the TRBD1 call made by TCRdb goes unchecked. From germline, CDR1 is SEHNR and CDR2 FQNEAQ (reference sequence). This CDR3 is built from 14 residues. The CDR3 loop reads CASSQQGTRAAQYF.

The rearrangement uses TRBV10-3 and TRBJ2-1; TCRdb's D call of TRBD2 is untestable without DNA. CDR3 size: 15 residues. From germline, CDR1 is ENHRY and CDR2 SYGVKD. The CDR3 is CAIRTGLAEYNEQFF.

This chain links TRBV11-2 with TRBJ2-5; the D gene TCRdb calls, TRBD2, cannot be checked with no DNA. The CDR3 has 15 residues. Germline CDR1 and CDR2: SGHAT and FQNNGV. This CDR3 reads CASTRALAGAQTQYF.

The CDR3 region is CASSRQGSQPQHF. V usage is TRBV7-2 and J usage is TRBJ1-5; no DNA is available, so the TRBD1 call from TCRdb remains unchecked. This CDR3 spans 13 amino acids. Germline assignment: CDR1 SGHTA and CDR2 FQGNSA.

V and J are TRBV12-3 or TRBV12-4 and TRBJ2-1; TCRdb outputs TRBD1, but without DNA this stays unchecked. The CDR3 length is 15 residues. This CDR3 reads CASSPREAIYNEQFF.

This chain joins TRBV6-2 or TRBV6-3 and TRBJ2-4; TCRdb returns TRBD1, unconfirmable since there is no DNA. This CDR3 comprises 15 residues. The germline gives CDR1 MNHEY, CDR2 SVGEGT. CDR3 protein: CASSYSTGLGEVQYF.